Below are 21 T cell receptor beta chains sequenced from a single sample in a study of blood T cell repertoires in COVID-19. Sequencing used immunoSEQ multiplex PCR; TCRdb keeps in-frame clones, though not all of them. Of roughly 100,000 clones in the sample, approximately 84% were seen once. The sample comprised peripheral blood. The receptors were gathered from a man between 40 and 49 years old with active or convalescent COVID-19.

The V gene is TRBV29-1, the J gene TRBJ2-2, with TRBD2 identical over 10 bases. Trimming at V came to 7 bases and at J to 5 bases, leaving 7 bases not matched to a gene. The germline gives CDR1 SQVTM, CDR2 ANQGSEA. This CDR3 has 14 residues. The CDR3 region is CSAQSGLATGELFF. The CDR3 coding sequence is TGCAGCGCCCAATCGGGACTAGCGACCGGGGAGCTGTTTTTT.

CDR3 sequence (DNA): TGTGCCAGCAGTCTTAGGGGGTCCTACGAGCAGTACTTC. Its translation: CASSLRGSYEQYF. V usage is TRBV12-3 or TRBV12-4 and J usage is TRBJ2-7, with D tentatively TRBD1 (6 bases). V lost 5 bases and J lost 1, with 9 bases in between. The CDR3 has 13 residues.

The V call is TRBV6-6, the J call TRBJ1-4; D is unclear. This CDR3 contains 14 residues. Per the germline V gene, CDR1 is MNHNY and CDR2 is SVGAGI (reference sequence). V was shortened by 1 base and J by 8 bases, with 11 bases between the two germline ends. CDR3 bases: TGTGCCAGCAGTTACTACCCGGAGGAAGAAAAACTGTTTTTT. Translated, it gives CASSYYPEEEKLFF.

This rearrangement joins TRBV6-5 to TRBJ2-1, with D unclear. V lost 8 bases and J lost 5, with 16 bases in between. The length of the CDR3 is 14 residues. The germline CDR1 and CDR2 sequences are MNHEY and SVGAGI. In DNA, the CDR3 is TGTGCCAGCCGATCACAAATCGATAACAATGAGCAGTTCTTC. Its protein is CASRSQIDNNEQFF.

This rearrangement joins TRBV4-2 to TRBJ1-6, with 9 bases aligning to TRBD1. The length of the CDR3 is 18 residues. CDR1 and CDR2 from the germline V gene are LGHNA and YNFKEQ. Trimming took 0 bases from V and 2 from J; bases not matched to a gene: 5. The CDR3 here is CASSQDRTGGTYNSPLHF. The CDR3 DNA follows: TGTGCCAGCAGCCAAGATCGTACAGGGGGCACCTATAATTCACCCCTCCACTTT.

This chain uses TRBV6-4 with TRBJ1-6; 8 bases are shared with TRBD1. CDR3 length: 15 amino acids. Germline lookup yields CDR1 MRHNA and CDR2 SNTAGT. The J segment lost 8 bases and the V segment lost 3 bases, leaving 6 bases of the junction unmatched. CDR3 region: CASSEGQGPYSPLHF. The CDR3 DNA follows: TGTGCCAGCAGTGAAGGACAGGGACCCTATTCACCCCTCCACTTT.

V is TRBV7-2 and J is TRBJ1-1; 7 nucleotides line up with TRBD1. In germline, CDR1 is SGHTA, CDR2 FQGNSA. This CDR3 is 14 amino acids long. V lost 4 bases and J lost 1; bases outside the gene matches: 3. As DNA, the CDR3 is TGTGCCAGCAGCTCCGGGACAGCGAACACTGAAGCTTTCTTT. Encoded protein: CASSSGTANTEAFF.

The chain recombines TRBV7-2 with TRBJ2-3, with D maybe TRBD2 (6 bases). The CDR3 has 14 amino acids. Trimming removed 1 base at V and 6 bases at J, with 11 bases between. Germline lookup yields CDR1 SGHTA and CDR2 FQGNSA. The CDR3 region has the DNA TGTGCCAGCAGCTTAGATCGGGGGAAGGATACGCAGTATTTT. This translates into CASSLDRGKDTQYF.

The chain couples TRBV9 to TRBJ1-3; the match to TRBD1 covers 8 bases. This CDR3 comprises 15 residues. With V trimmed by 4 bases and J by 4 bases, 7 bases remained unmatched. The germline V gene encodes CDR1 SGDLS and CDR2 YYNGEE. In DNA form, the CDR3 reads TGTGCCAGCAGCTTGTCAGGGGGCTTAGGAAACACCATATATTTT. Encoded protein: CASSLSGGLGNTIYF.

This chain joins TRBV5-1 and TRBJ1-2; D perhaps matches TRBD1 (5 bases). This CDR3 spans 14 amino acids. V lost 0 bases, J lost 8 bases, and 14 bases lay in between. Germline V lookup: CDR1 SGHRS, CDR2 YFSETQ. Here the CDR3 DNA reads TGCGCCAGCAGCTTGGCGGGGAGGGGAAGCGGCTACACCTTC. Its protein is CASSLAGRGSGYTF.

The chain couples TRBV6-5 to TRBJ1-3; perhaps TRBD1 as D (5 bases). Germline CDR1 MNHEY, CDR2 SVGAGI. Trimming took off 11 bases at V and 0 bases at J, with 8 bases between the two ends. The CDR3 runs 12 residues. This chain's CDR3 is CAGAHSGNTIYF. The CDR3 bases are TGTGCCGGGGCCCACTCTGGAAACACCATATATTTT.

This clone was seen only a few times. The rearrangement links TRBV30 to TRBJ1-5; 10 bases align to TRBD1. The CDR3 has 17 amino acids. After removal of 0 bases from V and 3 bases from J, the junction contained 8 bases not matched to a gene. CDR1 is GTSNPN and CDR2 is SVGIG in the germline V gene (reference sequence). The CDR3 DNA reads TGTGCCTGGAGTGTCCATTGGGACAGGGGAAACAATCAGCCCCAGCATTTT. This translates into CAWSVHWDRGNNQPQHF.

This chain joins TRBV3-1 (or the pseudogene TRBV3-2) and TRBJ1-1; 7 bases map to TRBD1. The junction had 5 bases not matched to a gene; V was cut back by 0 bases and J by 4 bases. Germline CDR1 is LGHDT and CDR2 is YNNKEL (reference sequence). The CDR3 has 15 residues. The CDR3 spells CASSQDQGVSTEAFF. CDR3 nucleotide sequence: TGTGCCAGCAGCCAAGACCAGGGGGTGAGCACTGAAGCTTTCTTT.

This rearrangement joins TRBV5-1 to TRBJ1-2, with D uncertain. Germline CDR1 SGHRS, CDR2 YFSETQ. CDR3 length: 15 amino acids. Trimming pared 0 bases from V and 0 bases from J, leaving 9 bases between. The CDR3 sequence is CASSLEGSANYGYTF. In nucleotides, the CDR3 is TGCGCCAGCAGCTTGGAAGGAAGCGCTAACTATGGCTACACCTTC.

The gene calls are TRBV7-8 and TRBJ2-3; TRBD2 matches 10 bases. J gave up 4 bases and V 4 bases, and 11 bases lay outside the gene matches. This CDR3 has 17 residues. CDR1 is SGHVS and CDR2 is FQNEAQ in the germline V gene. This chain's CDR3 is CASSSLGSGGRADTQYF. CDR3 nucleotides: TGTGCCAGCAGCTCACTCGGTAGCGGGGGGCGGGCAGATACGCAGTATTTT.

Regarding this clone: The sample holds other DNA sequences that translate to the same CDR3. V is TRBV9 and J is TRBJ1-6, with TRBD1 identical over 8 bases. Germline V gives CDR1 SGDLS, CDR2 YYNGEE. The CDR3 extends over 14 amino acids. Unmatched junction bases numbered 0, after V lost 0 bases and J lost 7 bases. The CDR3 sequence: CASSVGTGNSPLHF. Here the CDR3 DNA reads TGTGCCAGCAGCGTAGGGACAGGGAATTCACCCCTCCACTTT.

This clone was detected only a few times. J is TRBJ1-1 and V is TRBV5-1; D possibly corresponds to TRBD1 (6 bases). Trimming cost V 0 bases and J 6 bases, with 12 bases left between them. The CDR3 runs 14 residues. In germline, CDR1 is SGHRS, CDR2 YFSETQ. CDR3 bases: TGCGCCAGCAGCTTGGGAGGGGGACGGCCTGAAGCTTTCTTT. This translates into CASSLGGGRPEAFF.

This rearrangement joins TRBV5-1 to TRBJ1-3; 8 nucleotides agree with TRBD1. The CDR3 totals 14 residues. Germline V gene sequence: CDR1 SGHRS, CDR2 YFSETQ. Germline trimming cut 3 bases from V and 3 bases from J; bases unmatched to any gene: 2. The CDR3 loop reads CASSSGGGGNTIYF. CDR3 DNA sequence: TGCGCCAGCAGCTCAGGGGGCGGTGGAAACACCATATATTTT.

The chain combines TRBV10-3 with TRBJ2-1; D is possibly TRBD2 (6 bases). V was shortened by 4 bases and J by 1 base, with 8 bases between the two germline ends. This CDR3 comprises 14 residues. CDR1 and CDR2 (germline): ENHRY, SYGVKD. CDR3 amino acids: CAISGGVSYNEQFF. The DNA of the CDR3 is TGTGCCATCAGTGGCGGGGTTTCCTACAATGAGCAGTTCTTC.

This chain joins TRBV15 and TRBJ1-5; D not resolved. Germline loops: CDR1 LNHNV, CDR2 YYDKDF (reference sequence). CDR3 size: 15 residues. The V and J ends lost 0 bases and 0 bases respectively, with 6 bases between them. CDR3 DNA sequence: TGTGCCACCAGCAGAGACCTTGTTAGCAATCAGCCCCAGCATTTT. Translated: CATSRDLVSNQPQHF.

This CDR3 reads CASSQDRASGGADTGELFF. The CDR3 DNA sequence: TGTGCCAGCAGCCAAGATAGGGCTAGCGGGGGGGCGGACACCGGGGAGCTGTTTTTT. The rearrangement links TRBV4-2 to TRBJ2-2; 12 positions match TRBD2. The ends lost 0 bases at V and 3 bases at J; junction bases unmatched: 8. CDR3 length: 19 residues. Germline values: CDR1 LGHNA, CDR2 YNFKEQ.